This TCR beta chain originates from a study of T-cell memory formation after mild COVID-19. TCRdb fed the 5' RACE reads into MiXCR, producing one record per CDR3 protein. The data hold fewer than 110,000 distinct CDR3 sequences, with around 14% observed a single time. The CDR3 length is 16 residues. The V gene's germline CDR1 is MNHNY and CDR2 SVGAGI (reference sequence). With V trimmed by 0 bases and J by 4 bases, 8 bases remained unmatched. In this sample, this clonotype turned up a few times. This clonotype was sampled from a man aged 18-30 years who had mild COVID-19 (a few samples of this study predate the infection). Cell type and time point are not known. Specimen: PBMCs or a T cell subset sorted from them (not recorded which). The V gene is TRBV6-6, the J gene TRBJ1-2, with 7 bases that match TRBD1. The CDR3 nucleotides read TGTGCCAGCAGTTACTCACTACAGGGGCCGGGCTATGGCTACACCTTC. Translated: CASSYSLQGPGYGYTF.